What follows are 29 T cell receptor beta chains derived from one specimen sequenced in a study of Graves' ophthalmopathy and Graves' hyperthyroidism. Transcripts of RNA were the source for amplifying TCR beta CDR3 regions. First-round RT-PCR used HTBI primers; second-round multiplex PCR followed. In TCRdb, the multiplex PCR reads were re-called with MiXCR into one record per CDR3 protein. This table has some 1.1 million distinct CDR3 sequences, about two fifths appearing once. The sample was peripheral blood or thyroid tissue (not recorded which). These receptors were collected from an adult man with Graves' hyperthyroidism.

The rearrangement joins TRBV10-3 to TRBJ1-6; TRBD1 might be the D (5 bases). Germline lookup yields CDR1 ENHRY and CDR2 SYGVKD. The CDR3 length is 15 residues. Trimming took off 4 bases at V and 8 bases at J, with 15 bases between the two ends. CDR3 in DNA: TGTGCCATCAGTGCGACCGGGACGGGCGATTCACCCCTCCACTTT. Translating it yields CAISATGTGDSPLHF.

This clonotype was counted at least ten times. The CDR3 here is CASSRQGVQETQYF. Here the CDR3 DNA reads TGTGCCAGCAGTCGCCAGGGGGTGCAAGAGACCCAGTACTTC. V is TRBV13 and J is TRBJ2-5; 7 bases line up with TRBD1. This CDR3 is 14 amino acids long. With 6 bases clipped from V and 2 bases from J, the junction kept 6 bases outside the gene matches. CDR1 is PRHDT, CDR2 FYEKMQ, per germline (reference sequence).

The chain carries TRBV2 and TRBJ1-4; no clear D. CDR1 is SNHLY, CDR2 FYNNEI, per germline. The CDR3 is made up of 13 amino acids. The V and J ends lost 2 bases and 8 bases respectively, with 9 bases between them. The CDR3: CASSELGGEKLFF. The DNA for the CDR3 is TGTGCCAGCAGTGAACTGGGTGGGGAAAAACTGTTTTTT.

The chain couples TRBV7-6 to TRBJ1-6; 9 bases line up with TRBD1. The germline V gene encodes CDR1 SGHVS and CDR2 FNYEAQ. This CDR3 has 17 residues. Losses at the gene ends were 1 base for V and 8 bases for J; bases not matched to a gene: 9. CDR3 in amino acids: CASSLVSGQGVDSPLHF. CDR3 DNA sequence: TGTGCCAGCAGCTTAGTATCGGGACAGGGCGTTGATTCACCCCTCCACTTT.

Ten or more counts support this clonotype. The rearrangement joins TRBV7-8 to TRBJ1-5, with a weak D call TRBD1 (6 bases). This CDR3 spans 17 amino acids. Germline assignment: CDR1 SGHVS and CDR2 FQNEAQ. The V end lost 1 base, the J end lost 3 bases, and 16 bases lay between the germline ends. CDR3: CASSLGTGGRLNQPQHF. The CDR3 coding sequence is TGTGCCAGCAGCTTAGGTACCGGGGGCCGTCTCAATCAGCCCCAGCATTTT.

Many counts were recorded for this clonotype. The rearrangement joins TRBV10-3 to TRBJ1-2; TRBD1 might be the D (5 bases). The CDR3 is made up of 14 amino acids. V was cut by 8 bases and J by 2 bases, with 15 bases left in between. Per germline, CDR1 ENHRY and CDR2 SYGVKD. CDR3 bases: TGTGCCATCGGTACGCCAGGGATAAACTATGGCTACACCTTC. Its protein is CAIGTPGINYGYTF.

As to this clonotype: The junction and the germline gene differ at one end; a read error may be behind it. The chain carries TRBV12-3 or TRBV12-4 and TRBJ1-5, with TRBD1 matching over 7 bases. This CDR3 region has 11 residues. The CDR3 reads CASIRGQPPHF. The DNA of the CDR3 is TGTGCCAGCATACGGGGACAGCCCCCGCATTTT.

There are many counts of this clonotype. This chain links TRBV19 with TRBJ1-4, with a tentative D call TRBD1 (6 bases). The germline V gene has CDR1 LNHDA and CDR2 SQIVND (reference sequence). The CDR3 length is 14 residues. The V end lost 7 bases, the J end lost 7 bases, and 16 bases lay between the germline ends. The DNA for the CDR3 is TGTGCCAGTACCACGACGGGGGGCGGTGAAAAACTGTTTTTT. This sequence encodes CASTTTGGGEKLFF.

The chain has TRBV2 and TRBJ2-7; D not resolved. The CDR3 extends over 8 amino acids. V lost 5 bases and J 12 bases, leaving 5 bases between the germline ends. Germline lookup yields CDR1 SNHLY and CDR2 FYNNEI. The CDR3 spells CASSLSYF. The CDR3 DNA sequence: TGTGCCAGCAGTTTATCGTACTTC.

In its sample, this clonotype was seen many times. The chain recombines TRBV7-2 with TRBJ1-4; D remains unclear. CDR3 length: 16 residues. The V end was cut by 3 bases, the J end by 5 bases, with 16 bases between. Germline V gene sequence: CDR1 SGHTA, CDR2 FQGNSA. CDR3 DNA: TGTGCCAGCAGCTTGTTGGCGCGCGGAGCGAATGAAAAACTGTTTTTT. Residues: CASSLLARGANEKLFF.

This clonotype was detected only a few times. V gene TRBV10-3 combines with J gene TRBJ2-7; unclear D gene. V was trimmed by 2 bases and J by 7 bases, leaving 12 bases between them. Germline V gene data show CDR1 as ENHRY and CDR2 as SYGVKD. The CDR3 runs 13 residues. DNA of the CDR3: TGTGCCATCAGTGAGATAGGGTTGCTGGAGCAGTACTTC. Protein: CAISEIGLLEQYF.

CDR3 region: CASRNTGFTSPLHF. In DNA form, the CDR3 reads TGTGCCAGCAGGAACACAGGGTTTACTTCACCCCTCCACTTT. V usage is TRBV25-1 and J usage is TRBJ1-6; tentatively, D is TRBD1 (6 bases). The germline V gene has CDR1 MGHDK and CDR2 SYGVNS. V was trimmed by 6 bases and J by 9 bases, leaving 15 bases between them. The CDR3 contains 14 residues.

The chain couples TRBV19 to TRBJ2-7, with D tentatively TRBD2 (5 bases). Deletions cut 0 bases from V and 6 bases from J, with 18 bases between. The CDR3 is 16 amino acids. Germline V lookup: CDR1 LNHDA, CDR2 SQIVND (reference sequence). CDR3 region: CASSIDHQDSGGEQYF. The DNA for the CDR3 is TGTGCCAGTAGTATAGATCACCAGGACTCGGGCGGCGAGCAGTACTTC.

The gene calls are TRBV9 and TRBJ2-7; 10 nucleotides match TRBD1. CDR3 length: 15 residues. Germline assignment: CDR1 SGDLS and CDR2 YYNGEE. V lost 4 bases, J lost 7 bases, and 11 bases stayed unmatched. The CDR3 DNA follows: TGTGCCAGCAGCCGCGGGACAGGGGACACCGTTGAGCAGTACTTC. It translates to CASSRGTGDTVEQYF.

The table lists this clonotype with many counts. CDR3: CASSYRASISYNSPLHF. As DNA, the CDR3 is TGTGCCAGCAGCTATCGGGCGTCCATCTCCTATAATTCACCCCTCCACTTT. The chain joins TRBV7-9 to TRBJ1-6; no definite D call. Trimming removed 4 bases from V and 0 bases from J, with 13 bases in between. The germline V gene encodes CDR1 SEHNR and CDR2 FQNEAQ (reference sequence). The CDR3 sequence is 17 residues long.

The chain joins TRBV7-8 to TRBJ2-7, with D tentatively TRBD1 (6 bases). The CDR3 runs to 16 residues. Germline loops: CDR1 SGHVS, CDR2 FQNEAQ. With 7 bases removed from V and 6 bases from J, the gap between germline ends came to 25 bases. CDR3 sequence (DNA): TGTGCCAGCAACCAAGAGTTGGGGGCTGTGACGCCCGAGCAGTACTTC. Amino acids: CASNQELGAVTPEQYF. The full variable domain, completed using reference TRBV7-8 and TRBJ2-7, is GAGVSQSPRYKVAKRGQDVALRCDPISGHVSLFWYQQALGQGPEFLTYFQNEAQLDKSGLPSDRFFAERPEGSVSTLKIQRTQQEDSAVYLCASNQELGAVTPEQYFGPGTRLTVT.

This clonotype came up a few times. The CDR3 nucleotides read TGTGCCAGCAGTTTTCCAGGGGCTCGATACGAGCAGTACTTC. It translates to CASSFPGARYEQYF. This chain connects TRBV28 to TRBJ2-7, with D perhaps TRBD1 (6 bases). Trimming removed 3 bases from V and 4 bases from J, with 13 bases in between. Germline assignment: CDR1 MDHEN and CDR2 SYDVKM. This CDR3 region has 14 residues. Complete variable domain (other parts from reference TRBV28 and TRBJ2-7): DVKVTQSSRYLVKRTGEKVFLECVQDMDHENMFWYRQDPGLGLRLIYFSYDVKMKEKGDIPEGYSVSREKKERFSLILESASTNQTSMYLCASSFPGARYEQYFGPGTRLTVT.

The chain combines TRBV7-9 with TRBJ2-5, with D tentatively TRBD2 (6 bases). The germline V and J ends were trimmed by 1 base and 5 bases, with 14 bases remaining between them. Germline V gene data show CDR1 as SEHNR and CDR2 as FQNEAQ (reference sequence). The CDR3 runs to 15 residues. CDR3 nucleotides: TGTGCCAGCAGCTTAGGTTCGGGGGACTGGGAGACCCAGTACTTC. Its protein product is CASSLGSGDWETQYF.

Details on this clonotype: Without the conserved terminal phenylalanine or tryptophan, this CDR3 likely stems from a read error. The limits of the CDR3 on the DNA are not certain, so only TCRdb's listed CDR3 is given. V usage is TRBV12-3 or TRBV12-4 and J usage is TRBJ1-2. Termini included, the CDR3 measures 12 amino acids. CDR3 residues: CASSEGVGGGTY.

J is TRBJ2-5 and V is TRBV9; possible D gene TRBD1, 5 bases. V lost 4 bases to trimming and J lost 5 bases, with 12 bases between them. From germline, CDR1 is SGDLS and CDR2 YYNGEE. This CDR3 is built from 13 residues. The DNA for the CDR3 is TGTGCCAGCAGCTACGGCAGGGATGAGACCCAGTACTTC. Translating it yields CASSYGRDETQYF.

The chain links TRBV7-9 to TRBJ2-7; perhaps TRBD2 as D (6 bases). Trimming pared 6 bases from V and 0 bases from J, leaving 18 bases between. The CDR3 length is 16 residues. Germline CDR1 is SEHNR and CDR2 is FQNEAQ (reference sequence). The DNA of the CDR3 is TGTGCCAGCAGGGCCGTGCGGGACGGATCCTCCTACGAGCAGTACTTC. This encodes CASRAVRDGSSYEQYF.

The chain joins TRBV10-3 to TRBJ1-1; maybe TRBD1 (5 bases). Trimming took 4 bases from V and 4 from J, leaving 16 bases between them. The CDR3 spans 15 residues. The germline V gene has CDR1 ENHRY and CDR2 SYGVKD. DNA of the CDR3: TGTGCCATCAGTGGGGGGACCGAAGAAGGCACTGAAGCTTTCTTT. It yields the protein CAISGGTEEGTEAFF.

The chain uses TRBV28 and TRBJ2-7; 8 nucleotides align to TRBD1. Germline loops: CDR1 MDHEN, CDR2 SYDVKM. Unmatched junction bases numbered 7, after V lost 6 bases and J lost 3 bases. This CDR3 comprises 14 residues. DNA for the CDR3: TGTGCCAGCAGACCTACCGGGACAGGCTACGAGCAGTACTTC. Its translation is CASRPTGTGYEQYF.

This clonotype was observed at least ten times. CDR3 loop: CSATGQKGSYEQYF. The CDR3 nucleotides read TGCAGTGCTACGGGACAGAAGGGATCCTACGAGCAGTACTTC. The V gene is TRBV20-1, the J gene TRBJ2-7, with TRBD1 matching 7 bases. Germline trimming cut 4 bases from V and 1 base from J; bases unmatched to any gene: 7. Germline CDR1 reads DFQATT; CDR2 reads SNEGSKA (reference sequence). The CDR3 has 14 amino acids.

This clonotype was recorded once. In DNA form, the CDR3 reads TGTGCCACCAGCAGAGTTCCAGGAGGGAATTCACCCCTCCACTTT. This sequence encodes CATSRVPGGNSPLHF. The J gene is TRBJ1-6, the V gene TRBV15, with D hard to call. V was shortened by 1 base and J by 7 bases, with 11 bases between the two germline ends. Germline CDR1 reads LNHNV; CDR2 reads YYDKDF (reference sequence). This CDR3 has 15 amino acids.

This clonotype came up a few times. The genes are TRBV5-4 and TRBJ1-1; no definite D call. CDR3 size: 12 residues. Germline CDR1 is SGHNT and CDR2 is YYREEE (reference sequence). Trimming stripped 4 bases from V and 4 bases from J, with 8 bases between. The DNA for the CDR3 is TGTGCCAGCAGCCAGCCTTCCACTGAAGCTTTCTTT. Translation: CASSQPSTEAFF.

This clonotype was detected many times. J is TRBJ1-3 and V is TRBV13, with unresolved D. Trimming shortened V by 5 bases and J by 0 bases, and 11 bases separated the two germline ends. The CDR3 covers 15 residues. Germline assignment: CDR1 PRHDT and CDR2 FYEKMQ (reference sequence). Written as DNA, the CDR3 is TGTGCCAGCAGCAACAGTGGAGACTCTGGAAACACCATATATTTT. Translating it yields CASSNSGDSGNTIYF.

This clonotype has a handful of counts. Just one base apart from a much larger clone, this may be a read error. The chain joins TRBV20-1 to TRBJ2-5; 9 bases match TRBD2. There are 14 residues in the CDR3. Germline lookup yields CDR1 DFQATT and CDR2 SNEGSKA (reference sequence). The CDR3 DNA is TGCAGTGTCAGGCCGGGACTAGCAATGGAGACCCGGTACTTC. Translation: CSVRPGLAMETRYF.

The CDR3 bases are TGTGCCACCAGTGATTCGGTGAACACTGGGGCCAACGTCCTGACTTTC. Translation: CATSDSVNTGANVLTF. The chain links TRBV24-1 to TRBJ2-6; D remains unclear. Germline V gene sequence: CDR1 KGHDR, CDR2 SFDVKD. V lost 2 bases and J 2 bases, leaving 9 bases between the germline ends. The CDR3 extends over 16 amino acids.